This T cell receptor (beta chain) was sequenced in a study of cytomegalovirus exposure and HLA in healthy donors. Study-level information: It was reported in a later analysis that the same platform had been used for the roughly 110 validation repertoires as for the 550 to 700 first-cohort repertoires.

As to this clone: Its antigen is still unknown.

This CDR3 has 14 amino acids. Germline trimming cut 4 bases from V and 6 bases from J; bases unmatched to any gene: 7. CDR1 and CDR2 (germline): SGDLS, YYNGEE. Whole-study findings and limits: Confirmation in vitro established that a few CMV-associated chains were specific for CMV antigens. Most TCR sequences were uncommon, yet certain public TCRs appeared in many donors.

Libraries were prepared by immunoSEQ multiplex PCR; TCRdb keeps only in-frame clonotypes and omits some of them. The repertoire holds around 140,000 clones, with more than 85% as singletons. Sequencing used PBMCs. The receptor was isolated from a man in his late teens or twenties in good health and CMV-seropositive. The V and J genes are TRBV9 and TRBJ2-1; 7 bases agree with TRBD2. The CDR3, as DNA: TGTGCCAGCAGCATCCCGGGGGGTCTCAATGAGCAGTTCTTC. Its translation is CASSIPGGLNEQFF. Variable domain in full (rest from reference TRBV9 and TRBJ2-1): DSGVTQTPKHLITATGQRVTLRCSPRSGDLSVYWYQQSLDQGLQFLIQYYNGEERAKGNILERFSAQQFPDLHSELNLSSLELGDSALYFCASSIPGGLNEQFFGPGTRLTVL.